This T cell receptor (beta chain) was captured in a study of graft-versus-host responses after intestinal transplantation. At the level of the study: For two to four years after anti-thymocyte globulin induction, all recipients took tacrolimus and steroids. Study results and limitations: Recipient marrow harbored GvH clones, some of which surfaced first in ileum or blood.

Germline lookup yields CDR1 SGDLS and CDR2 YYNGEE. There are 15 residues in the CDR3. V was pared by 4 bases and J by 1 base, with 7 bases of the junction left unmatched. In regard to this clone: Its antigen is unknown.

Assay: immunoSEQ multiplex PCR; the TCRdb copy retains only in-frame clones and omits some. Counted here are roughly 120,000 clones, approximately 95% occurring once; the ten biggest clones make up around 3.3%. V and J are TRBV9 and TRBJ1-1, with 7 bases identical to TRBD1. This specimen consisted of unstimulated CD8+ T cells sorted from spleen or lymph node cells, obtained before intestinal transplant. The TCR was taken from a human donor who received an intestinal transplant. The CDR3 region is CASSPRAGGNTEAFF. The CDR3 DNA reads TGTGCCAGCAGCCCCCGGGCAGGGGGGAACACTGAAGCTTTCTTT.